This T cell receptor beta chain was identified in a study of cytomegalovirus exposure and HLA in healthy donors. Findings and limits, study-wide: Analyses of presence/absence relied on an assumption of roughly uniform sequencing depth across donors.

After removal of 1 base from V and 8 bases from J, the junction contained 7 bases not matched to a gene. The germline CDR1 and CDR2 sequences are SGDLS and YYNGEE. The CDR3 contains 15 residues. Vbeta (60) and Jbeta (13) primers were used in the PCR. In the original processing: In a later analysis, the count reached about 82 million unique TCR beta chains, with about 11 million shared. TCRdb keeps only in-frame clones here, not all; method: immunoSEQ multiplex PCR. The D gene and trimming were derived from the DNA, and the V and J assignments and clone size from that table. The sample lists roughly 92,000 clones, roughly 80% occurring once. About this clone: What it binds is not known.

Sequenced: PBMCs. The rearrangement uses TRBV9 and TRBJ1-4, with 8 positions matching TRBD1. The sequence came from a man aged 45-65 years in good health and CMV-seropositive. Here the CDR3 DNA reads TGTGCCAGCAGCGTACAGACAGGGGTGGGGGAAAAACTGTTTTTT. As protein: CASSVQTGVGEKLFF.